The clone carrying this TCR beta chain was detected a few times. Time point here: healthy volunteer bleed at 2 weeks. Unfractionated whole blood was the source from which total RNA was extracted. Library preparation tagged each individual cDNA molecule with a unique molecular identifier. TCRdb reprocessed the RACE reads with MiXCR, giving one entry per CDR3 protein. The sample includes approximately 97,000 distinct CDR3 sequences, over 8% of them seen just once. These data originate in a study of human T cells and chemical hapten exposure. The sample comprised whole blood. The TCR was taken from a female donor in good health. Some clones in this sample may be carry-over from other donors' samples.

For the CDR3, the DNA is TGTGCCAGCAGCTCTGGAGCCCGGAGCCAAGAGACCCAGTACTTC. Translated: CASSSGARSQETQYF. V gene TRBV7-9 combines with J gene TRBJ2-5, with D hard to call. V was trimmed by 4 bases and J by 1 base, leaving 13 bases between them. The CDR3 runs 15 residues. Germline CDR1 SEHNR, CDR2 FQNEAQ (reference sequence).